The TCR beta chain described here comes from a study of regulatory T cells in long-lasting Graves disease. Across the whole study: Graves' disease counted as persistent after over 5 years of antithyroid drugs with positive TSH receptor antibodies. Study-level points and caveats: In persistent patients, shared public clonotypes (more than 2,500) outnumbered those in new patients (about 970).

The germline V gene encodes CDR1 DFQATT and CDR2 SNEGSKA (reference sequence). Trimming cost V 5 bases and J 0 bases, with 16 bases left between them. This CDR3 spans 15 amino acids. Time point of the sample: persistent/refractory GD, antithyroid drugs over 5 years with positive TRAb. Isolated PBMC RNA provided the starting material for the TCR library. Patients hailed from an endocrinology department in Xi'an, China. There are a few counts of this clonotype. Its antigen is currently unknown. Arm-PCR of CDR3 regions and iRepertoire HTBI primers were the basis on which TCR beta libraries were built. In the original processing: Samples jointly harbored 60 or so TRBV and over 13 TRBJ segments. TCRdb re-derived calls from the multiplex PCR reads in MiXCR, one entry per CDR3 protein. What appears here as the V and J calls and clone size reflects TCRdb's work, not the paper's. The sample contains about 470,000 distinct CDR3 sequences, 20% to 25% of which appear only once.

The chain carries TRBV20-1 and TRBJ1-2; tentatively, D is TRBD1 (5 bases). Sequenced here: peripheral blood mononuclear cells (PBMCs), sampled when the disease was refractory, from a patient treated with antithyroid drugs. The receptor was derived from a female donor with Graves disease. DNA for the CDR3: TGCAGTGCTGAGGGGAAAGTATCCCCTAACTATGGCTACACCTTC. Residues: CSAEGKVSPNYGYTF.